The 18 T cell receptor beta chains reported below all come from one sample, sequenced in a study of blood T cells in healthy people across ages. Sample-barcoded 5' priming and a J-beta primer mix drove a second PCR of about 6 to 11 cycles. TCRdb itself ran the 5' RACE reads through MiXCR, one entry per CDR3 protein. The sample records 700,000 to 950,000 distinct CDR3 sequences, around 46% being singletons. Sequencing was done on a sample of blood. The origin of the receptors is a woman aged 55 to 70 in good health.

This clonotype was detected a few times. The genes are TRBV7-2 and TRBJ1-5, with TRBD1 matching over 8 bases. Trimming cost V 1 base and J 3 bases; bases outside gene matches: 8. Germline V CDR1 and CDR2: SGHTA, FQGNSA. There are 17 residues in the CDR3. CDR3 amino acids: CASSLVQGASANQPQHF. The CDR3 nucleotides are TGTGCCAGCAGCTTAGTGCAGGGGGCATCGGCCAATCAGCCCCAGCATTTT. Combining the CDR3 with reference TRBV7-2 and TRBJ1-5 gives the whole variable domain GAGVSQSPSNKVTEKGKDVELRCDPISGHTALYWYRQSLGQGLEFLIYFQGNSAPDKSGLPSDRFSAERTGGSVSTLTIQRTQQEDSAVYLCASSLVQGASANQPQHFGDGTRLSIL.

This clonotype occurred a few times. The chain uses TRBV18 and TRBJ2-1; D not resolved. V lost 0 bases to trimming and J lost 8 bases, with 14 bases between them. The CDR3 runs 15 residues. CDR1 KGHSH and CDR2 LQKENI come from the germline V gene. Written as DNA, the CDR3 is TGTGCCAGCTCACCACCTCACGTCTCGGCCGATGAGCAGTTCTTC. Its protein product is CASSPPHVSADEQFF. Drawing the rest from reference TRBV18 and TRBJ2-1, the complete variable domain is NAGVMQNPRHLVRRRGQEARLRCSPMKGHSHVYWYRQLPEEGLKFMVYLQKENIIDESGMPKERFSAEFPKEGPSILRIQQVVRGDSAAYFCASSPPHVSADEQFFGPGTRLTVL.

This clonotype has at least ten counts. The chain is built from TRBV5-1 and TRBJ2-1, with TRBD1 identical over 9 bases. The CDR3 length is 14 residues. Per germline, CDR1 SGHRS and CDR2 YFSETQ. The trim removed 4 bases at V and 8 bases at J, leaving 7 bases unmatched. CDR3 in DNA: TGCGCCAGCAGCACAGGACAGGGGTTACATGAGCAGTTCTTC. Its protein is CASSTGQGLHEQFF. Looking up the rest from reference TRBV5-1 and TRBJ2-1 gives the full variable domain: KAGVTQTPRYLIKTRGQQVTLSCSPISGHRSVSWYQQTPGQGLQFLFEYFSETQRNKGNFPGRFSGRQFSNSRSEMNVSTLELGDSALYLCASSTGQGLHEQFFGPGTRLTVL.

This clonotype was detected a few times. For the CDR3, the DNA is TGTGCCAGCATGTACAGAGACCAAGAGACCCAGTACTTC. Its translation is CASMYRDQETQYF. V gene TRBV6-1 combines with J gene TRBJ2-5; no firm D call. V dropped 7 bases and J dropped 0 bases, with 9 bases sitting between them. Germline values: CDR1 MNHNS, CDR2 SASEGT. This CDR3 is 13 amino acids long.

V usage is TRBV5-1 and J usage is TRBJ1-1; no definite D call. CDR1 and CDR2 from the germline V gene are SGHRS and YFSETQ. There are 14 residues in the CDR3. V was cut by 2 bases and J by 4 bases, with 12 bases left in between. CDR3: CASSLSGSGTEAFF. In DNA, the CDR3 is TGCGCCAGCAGCTTATCCGGGTCAGGCACTGAAGCTTTCTTT.

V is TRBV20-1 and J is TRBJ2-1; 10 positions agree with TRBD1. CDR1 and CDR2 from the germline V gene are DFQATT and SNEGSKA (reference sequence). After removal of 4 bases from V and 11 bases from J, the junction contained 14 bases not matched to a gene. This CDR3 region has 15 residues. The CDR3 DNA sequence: TGCAGTGCTATGGGGAGAACCGGGACAGGGGTAAAGCAGTTCTTC. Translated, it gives CSAMGRTGTGVKQFF.

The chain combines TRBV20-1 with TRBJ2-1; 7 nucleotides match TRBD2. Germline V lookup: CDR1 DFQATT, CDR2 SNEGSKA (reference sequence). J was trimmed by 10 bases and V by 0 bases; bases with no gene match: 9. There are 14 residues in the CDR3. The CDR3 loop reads CSARDQLALYEQFF. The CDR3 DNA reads TGCAGTGCTAGAGATCAACTAGCGCTCTACGAGCAGTTCTTC.

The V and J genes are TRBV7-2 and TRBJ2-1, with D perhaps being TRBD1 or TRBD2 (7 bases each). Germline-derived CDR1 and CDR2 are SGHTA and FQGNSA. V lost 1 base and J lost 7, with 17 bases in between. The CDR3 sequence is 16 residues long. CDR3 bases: TGTGCCAGCAGCTTAGAGACAGGGAGGGTCCGTAATGAGCAGTTCTTC. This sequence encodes CASSLETGRVRNEQFF.

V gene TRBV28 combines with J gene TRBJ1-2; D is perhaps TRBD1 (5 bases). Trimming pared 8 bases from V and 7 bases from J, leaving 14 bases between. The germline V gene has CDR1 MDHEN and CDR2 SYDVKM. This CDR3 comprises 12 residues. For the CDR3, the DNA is TGTGCCAGCCAGACAGCCCTCGGTGGCTACACCTTC. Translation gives CASQTALGGYTF.

CDR3 coding DNA: TGTGCCAGCGGGGGACCGGGACTAGCGGGAGTAATCATCCACAATGAGCAGTTCTTC. Protein sequence: CASGGPGLAGVIIHNEQFF. The V gene is TRBV6-2 or TRBV6-3, the J gene TRBJ2-1; 14 nucleotides match TRBD2. This CDR3 has 19 residues. CDR1 and CDR2 (germline): MNHEY, SVGEGT. Trimming cost V 8 bases and J 5 bases; bases outside gene matches: 17.

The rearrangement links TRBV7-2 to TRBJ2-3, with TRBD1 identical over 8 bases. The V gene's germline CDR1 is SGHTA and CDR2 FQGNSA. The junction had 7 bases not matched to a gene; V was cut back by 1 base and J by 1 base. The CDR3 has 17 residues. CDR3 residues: CASSLVAGGWGTDTQYF. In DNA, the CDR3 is TGTGCCAGCAGCTTAGTTGCAGGGGGCTGGGGCACAGATACGCAGTATTTT.

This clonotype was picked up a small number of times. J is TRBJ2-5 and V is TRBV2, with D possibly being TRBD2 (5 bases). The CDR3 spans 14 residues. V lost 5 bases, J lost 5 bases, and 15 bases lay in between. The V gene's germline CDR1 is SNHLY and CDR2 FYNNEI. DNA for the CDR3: TGTGCCAGCAGTTCCCCGGGGTTCTCCGAGACCCAGTACTTC. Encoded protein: CASSSPGFSETQYF.

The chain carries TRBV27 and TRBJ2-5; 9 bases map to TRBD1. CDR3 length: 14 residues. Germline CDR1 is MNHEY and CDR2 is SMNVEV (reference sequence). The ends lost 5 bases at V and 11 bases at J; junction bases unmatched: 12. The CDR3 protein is CASSKDRGYNEQYF. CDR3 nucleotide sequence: TGTGCCAGCAGTAAGGACAGGGGTTACAATGAGCAGTACTTC.

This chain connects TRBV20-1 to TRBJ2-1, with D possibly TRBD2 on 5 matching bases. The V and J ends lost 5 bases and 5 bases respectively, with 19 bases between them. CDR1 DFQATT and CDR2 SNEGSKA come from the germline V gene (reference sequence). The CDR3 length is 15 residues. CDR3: CSAYPVQRPNNEQFF. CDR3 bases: TGCAGTGCTTACCCTGTCCAGCGGCCTAACAATGAGCAGTTCTTC.

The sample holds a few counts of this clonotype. CDR3 sequence reads: CASSRGQPSYNEQYF. The CDR3 coding sequence is TGTGCCAGCAGCCGTGGACAGCCTTCCTACAATGAGCAGTACTTC. This chain links TRBV7-2 with TRBJ2-1, with D possibly being TRBD1 (6 bases). The J call may be mistaken, given a closer DNA end match to TRBJ2-7. This CDR3 comprises 15 residues. Germline CDR1 and CDR2: SGHTA and FQGNSA.

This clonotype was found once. CDR3 DNA sequence: TGTGCCAGCAGCTTAGGGCCGGGAGCTCCCGAGCAGTTCTTC. Protein: CASSLGPGAPEQFF. V gene TRBV7-2 combines with J gene TRBJ2-1; tentatively, D is TRBD2 (6 bases). This CDR3 region has 14 residues. CDR1 is SGHTA and CDR2 is FQGNSA in the germline V gene. The V and J ends lost 1 base and 10 bases respectively, with 14 bases between them.

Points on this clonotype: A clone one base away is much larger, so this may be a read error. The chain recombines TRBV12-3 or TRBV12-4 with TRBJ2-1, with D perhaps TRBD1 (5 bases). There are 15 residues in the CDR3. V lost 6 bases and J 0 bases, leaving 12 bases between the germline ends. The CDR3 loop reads CASSWGRPSYNEQFF. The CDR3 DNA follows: TGTGCCAGCAGCTGGGGCCGCCCCTCCTACAATGAGCAGTTCTTC.

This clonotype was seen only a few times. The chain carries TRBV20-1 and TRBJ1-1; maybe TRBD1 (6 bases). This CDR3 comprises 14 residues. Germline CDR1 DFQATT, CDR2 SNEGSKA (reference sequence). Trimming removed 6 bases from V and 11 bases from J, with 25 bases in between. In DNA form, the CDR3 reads TGCAGTGCCAAACCCTCACTACAGGGAGGAACTGCTTTCTTT. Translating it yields CSAKPSLQGGTAFF.